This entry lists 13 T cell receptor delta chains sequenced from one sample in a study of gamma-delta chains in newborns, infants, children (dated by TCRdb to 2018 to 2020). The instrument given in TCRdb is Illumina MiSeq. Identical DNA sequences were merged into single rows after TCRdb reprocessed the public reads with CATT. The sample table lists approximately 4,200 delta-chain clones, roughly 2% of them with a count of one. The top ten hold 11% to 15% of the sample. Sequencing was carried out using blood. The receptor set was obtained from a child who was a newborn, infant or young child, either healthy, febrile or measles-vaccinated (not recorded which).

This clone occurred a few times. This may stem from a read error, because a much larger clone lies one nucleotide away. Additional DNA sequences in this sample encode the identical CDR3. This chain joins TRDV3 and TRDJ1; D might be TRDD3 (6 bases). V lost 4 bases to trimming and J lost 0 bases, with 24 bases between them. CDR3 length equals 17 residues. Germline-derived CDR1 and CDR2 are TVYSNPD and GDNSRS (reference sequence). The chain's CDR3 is CASYFLMGVSYTDKLIF. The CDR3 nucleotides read TGTGCCTCTTATTTCCTGATGGGGGTTTCGTACACCGATAAACTCATCTTT.

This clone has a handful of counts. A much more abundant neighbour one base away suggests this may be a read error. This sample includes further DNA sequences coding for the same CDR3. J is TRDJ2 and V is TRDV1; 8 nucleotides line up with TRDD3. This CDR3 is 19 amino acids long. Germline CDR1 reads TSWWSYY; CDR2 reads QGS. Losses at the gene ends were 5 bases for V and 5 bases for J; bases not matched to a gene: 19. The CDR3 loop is CALGTLRGIGPPLTAQLFF. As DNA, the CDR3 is TGTGCTCTTGGGACGCTACGGGGGATAGGACCTCCATTAACAGCACAACTCTTCTTT.

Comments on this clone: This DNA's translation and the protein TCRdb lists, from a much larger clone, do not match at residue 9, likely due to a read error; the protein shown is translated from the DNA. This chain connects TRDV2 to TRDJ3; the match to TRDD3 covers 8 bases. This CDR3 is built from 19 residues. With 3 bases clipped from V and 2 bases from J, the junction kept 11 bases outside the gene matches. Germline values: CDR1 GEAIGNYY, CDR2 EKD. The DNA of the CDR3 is TGTGCCTGTGACCCCCTACTGGGGGTTACGCCCTGGGACACCCGACAGATGTTTTTC. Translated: CACDPLLGVTPWDTRQMFF.

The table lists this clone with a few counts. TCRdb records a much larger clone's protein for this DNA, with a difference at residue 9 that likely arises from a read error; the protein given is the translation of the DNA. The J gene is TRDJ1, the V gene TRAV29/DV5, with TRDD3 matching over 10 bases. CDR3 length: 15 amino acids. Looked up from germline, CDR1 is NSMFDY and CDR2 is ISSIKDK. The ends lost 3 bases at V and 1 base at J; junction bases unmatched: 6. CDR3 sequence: CAATFTGGCTDKLIF. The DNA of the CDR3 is TGTGCAGCAACCTTTACTGGGGGATGCACCGATAAACTCATCTTT.

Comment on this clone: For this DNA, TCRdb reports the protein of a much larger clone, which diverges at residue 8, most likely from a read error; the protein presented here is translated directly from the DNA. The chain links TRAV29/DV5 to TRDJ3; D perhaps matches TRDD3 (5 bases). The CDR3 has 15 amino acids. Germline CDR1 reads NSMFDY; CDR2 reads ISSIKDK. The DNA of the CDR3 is TGTGCAGCAACTGGGAGCTCCCGGGACACCCGACAGATGTTTTTC. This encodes CAATGSSRDTRQMFF.

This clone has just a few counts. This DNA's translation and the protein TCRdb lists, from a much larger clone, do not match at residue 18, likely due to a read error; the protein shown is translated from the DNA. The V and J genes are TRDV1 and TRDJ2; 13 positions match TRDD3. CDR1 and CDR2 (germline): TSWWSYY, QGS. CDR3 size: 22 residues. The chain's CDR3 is CALGELHPFPYWGIRVTTQLFF. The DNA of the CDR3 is TGTGCTCTTGGGGAACTACATCCATTCCCTTACTGGGGGATACGGGTGACAACACAACTCTTCTTT.

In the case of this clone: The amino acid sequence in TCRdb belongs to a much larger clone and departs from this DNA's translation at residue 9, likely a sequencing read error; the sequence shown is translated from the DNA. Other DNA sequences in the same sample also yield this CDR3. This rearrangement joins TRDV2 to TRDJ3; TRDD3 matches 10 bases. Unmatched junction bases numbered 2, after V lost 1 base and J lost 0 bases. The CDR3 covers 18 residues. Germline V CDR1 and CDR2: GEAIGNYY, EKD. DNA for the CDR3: TGTGCCTGTGACACATACTGGGGGATCTCCTGGGACACCCGACAGATGTTTTTC. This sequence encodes CACDTYWGISWDTRQMFF.

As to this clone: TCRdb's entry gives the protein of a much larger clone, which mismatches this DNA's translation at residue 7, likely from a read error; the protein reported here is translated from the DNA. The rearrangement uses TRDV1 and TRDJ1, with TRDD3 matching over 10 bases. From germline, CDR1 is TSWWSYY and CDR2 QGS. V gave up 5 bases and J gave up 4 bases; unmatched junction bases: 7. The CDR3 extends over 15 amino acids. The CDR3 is CALGKRRGIRDKLIF. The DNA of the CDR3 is TGTGCTCTTGGGAAGAGAAGGGGGATACGCGATAAACTCATCTTT.

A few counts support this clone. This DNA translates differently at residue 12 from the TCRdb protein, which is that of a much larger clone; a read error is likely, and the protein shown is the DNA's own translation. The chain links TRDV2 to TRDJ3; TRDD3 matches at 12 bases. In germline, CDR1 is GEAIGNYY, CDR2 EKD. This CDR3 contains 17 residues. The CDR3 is CACDKLGDTRDNRQMFF. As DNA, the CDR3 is TGTGCCTGTGACAAACTGGGGGATACCCGGGACAACCGACAGATGTTTTTC.

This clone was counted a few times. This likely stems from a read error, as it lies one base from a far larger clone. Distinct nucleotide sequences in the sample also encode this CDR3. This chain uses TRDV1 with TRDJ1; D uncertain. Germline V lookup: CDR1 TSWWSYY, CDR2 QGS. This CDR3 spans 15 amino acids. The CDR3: CALGELPAKTDKLIF. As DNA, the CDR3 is TGTGCTCTTGGGGAACTTCCAGCAAAGACCGATAAACTCATCTTC.

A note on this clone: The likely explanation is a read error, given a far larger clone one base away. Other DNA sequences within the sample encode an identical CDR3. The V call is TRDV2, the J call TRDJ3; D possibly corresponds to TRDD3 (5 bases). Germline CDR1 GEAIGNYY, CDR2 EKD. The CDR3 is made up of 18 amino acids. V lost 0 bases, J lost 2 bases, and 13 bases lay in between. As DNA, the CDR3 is TGTGCCTGTGACACCGGGGGGCCACTGACCTGGGACACCCGACAGATGTTTTTC. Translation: CACDTGGPLTWDTRQMFF.

The DNA for the CDR3 is TGTGCCTGTGACACCTGGGGGATAAAGAGCTCCTGGGACACCCGACAGATGTTTTTC. It is translated as CACDTWGIKSSWDTRQMFF. V and J are TRDV2 and TRDJ3; 9 nucleotides agree with TRDD3. V was clipped by 0 bases and J by 0 bases; unmatched bases: 5. CDR1 GEAIGNYY and CDR2 EKD come from the germline V gene. This CDR3 comprises 19 residues.

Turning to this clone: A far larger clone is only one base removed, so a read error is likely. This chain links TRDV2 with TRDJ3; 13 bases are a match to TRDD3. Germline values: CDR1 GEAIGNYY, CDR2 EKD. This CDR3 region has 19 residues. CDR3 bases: TGTGCCTGTGACCCCCTACTGGGGGATACGCCCTGGGGCACCCGACAGATGTTTTTC. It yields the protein CACDPLLGDTPWGTRQMFF.